This entry lists 28 T cell receptor beta chains sequenced from one sample in a study of blood T cell repertoires in COVID-19 (TCRdb year 2020). The library was made by the immunoSEQ multiplex PCR assay. TCRdb provides this immuneACCESS table in a form limited to in-frame rearrangements. Some clones are lacking; in checked studies, under half of them reflect an unresolved V gene, and why the rest are absent is not known. Across this sample there are 250,000 to 300,000 clones, with roughly 90% seen only once. Jointly, the top ten make up approximately 0.8% of the sample. Sequencing was done on a sample of peripheral blood. These receptors were obtained from a woman aged 25 to 39 with acute or convalescent COVID-19.

This clone was counted a single time. The chain employs TRBV7-2 and TRBJ2-1; weak D call: TRBD2 (6 bases). The CDR3 extends over 12 amino acids. Germline V lookup: CDR1 SGHTA, CDR2 FQGNSA. The CDR3 region has the DNA TGTGCGTCCGGCCGACTAGACAATGAGCAGTTCTTC. It codes for CASGRLDNEQFF.

The sample holds one count of this clone. This chain connects TRBV19 to TRBJ2-3, with 7 bases that match TRBD2. Germline V lookup: CDR1 LNHDA, CDR2 SQIVND (reference sequence). The ends lost 6 bases at V and 6 bases at J; junction bases unmatched: 12. This CDR3 comprises 15 residues. The CDR3 DNA reads TGTGCCAGTAGCTCTAGCGGTACCCCCGGGGATACGCAGTATTTT. Translated: CASSSSGTPGDTQYF.

In DNA form, the CDR3 reads TGTGCCAGTAGCCCTACTTTAGTAGCGGGAGGGGATGAGCAGTTCTTC. This gives the protein CASSPTLVAGGDEQFF. The chain combines TRBV19 with TRBJ2-1; the match to TRBD2 covers 11 bases. V shed 6 bases and J 8 bases; nucleotides not matched to a gene: 12. Germline V CDR1 and CDR2: LNHDA, SQIVND (reference sequence). This CDR3 region has 16 residues.

This clone was detected only once. J is TRBJ1-6 and V is TRBV12-3 or TRBV12-4; D is unclear. The CDR3 contains 13 residues. V was pared by 4 bases and J by 5 bases, with 6 bases between. The CDR3 here is CASSWANNSPLHF. The CDR3 nucleotides read TGTGCCAGCAGTTGGGCTAATAATTCACCCCTCCACTTT.

The gene calls are TRBV6-5 and TRBJ2-7; 7 positions agree with TRBD2. Unmatched junction bases numbered 5, after V lost 4 bases and J lost 2 bases. Germline V gene sequence: CDR1 MNHEY, CDR2 SVGAGI. The CDR3 has 14 residues. The CDR3 loop is CASSWGRAPYEQYF. CDR3 bases: TGTGCCAGCAGTTGGGGGAGGGCGCCCTACGAGCAGTACTTC.

This chain uses TRBV29-1 with TRBJ2-7; no clear D gene. CDR1 SQVTM and CDR2 ANQGSEA come from the germline V gene. The V end lost 1 base, the J end lost 2 bases, and 12 bases lay between the germline ends. CDR3 size: 14 residues. The CDR3 DNA sequence: TGCAGCGTTGAAGTCGTCGACTTCGCCTACGAGCAGTACTTC. It specifies CSVEVVDFAYEQYF.

The CDR3 here is CASSQRRGTHNEQFF. Written as DNA, the CDR3 is TGTGCCAGCAGCCAGCGTCGCGGGACTCACAATGAGCAGTTCTTC. V gene TRBV14 combines with J gene TRBJ2-1; D perhaps matches TRBD2 (6 bases). Germline CDR1 and CDR2: SGHDN and FVKESK. The V end was cut by 3 bases, the J end by 5 bases, with 14 bases between. CDR3 length: 15 residues.

This clone occurred once. V gene TRBV24-1 combines with J gene TRBJ2-5; tentatively, D is TRBD2 (6 bases). This CDR3 spans 14 amino acids. V shed 0 bases and J shed 13 bases, with 17 bases lying between them. Germline assignment: CDR1 KGHDR and CDR2 SFDVKD. The CDR3 loop is CATSDLQNPGTWYF. The DNA for the CDR3 is TGTGCCACCAGTGATTTGCAGAATCCCGGGACTTGGTACTTC.

This sequence joins TRBV2 and TRBJ2-3, with 7 bases identical to TRBD1. The CDR3 contains 13 residues. J gave up 5 bases and V 5 bases, and 4 bases lay outside the gene matches. The germline CDR1 and CDR2 sequences are SNHLY and FYNNEI. CDR3 DNA: TGTGCCAGCAGTTATACAGGGGAAGATACGCAGTATTTT. Encoded protein: CASSYTGEDTQYF.

The chain employs TRBV21-1 and TRBJ1-3; TRBD1 reflects the table's D call only, with no check against the DNA. TRBV21-1 is labeled a pseudogene. The length of the CDR3 is 10 residues. CDR3 in DNA: TGTGCCAGCCATGGAAACACCATATATTTT. As protein: CASHGNTIYF.

This clone was seen once. V usage is TRBV6-1 and J usage is TRBJ2-7; 8 bases map to TRBD1. V trimming: 2 bases; J trimming: 6 bases; junction bases outside the gene matches: 6. Germline CDR1 and CDR2: MNHNS and SASEGT. CDR3 length equals 14 residues. CDR3 sequence reads: CASSEMGQVIEQYF. CDR3 nucleotide sequence: TGTGCCAGCAGTGAAATGGGACAGGTGATCGAGCAGTACTTC.

CDR3 loop: CASSQGLGGDEQYF. CDR3 DNA sequence: TGCGCCAGCAGCCAAGGACTTGGGGGGGACGAGCAGTACTTC. V and J are TRBV4-3 and TRBJ2-7, with TRBD2 identical over 7 bases. CDR1 LGHNA and CDR2 YSLEER come from the germline V gene. This CDR3 is 14 amino acids long. The trim removed 1 base at V and 5 bases at J, leaving 5 bases unmatched.

The chain uses TRBV19 and TRBJ1-6, with TRBD1 identical over 7 bases. The CDR3 runs 14 residues. The V segment lost 4 bases and the J segment 8 bases; nucleotides outside the gene matches: 5. The germline CDR1 and CDR2 sequences are LNHDA and SQIVND (reference sequence). Here the CDR3 DNA reads TGTGCCAGTAGTAAGGGACAGAGATATTCACCCCTCCACTTT. Translation: CASSKGQRYSPLHF.

The DNA for the CDR3 is TGTGCCACACGCCCCGGACAGGGGAGCCTCAATCAGCCCCAGCATTTT. Translation gives CATRPGQGSLNQPQHF. This chain links TRBV27 with TRBJ1-5, with 9 bases aligning to TRBD1. In germline, CDR1 is MNHEY, CDR2 SMNVEV (reference sequence). V lost 10 bases and J lost 3; bases outside the gene matches: 13. The length of the CDR3 is 16 residues.

This CDR3 is CASSTWRVALSYEQYF. For the CDR3, the DNA is TGTGCCAGCAGCACGTGGCGGGTAGCCTTATCCTACGAGCAGTACTTC. This chain uses TRBV5-6 with TRBJ2-7; D may be TRBD2 (5 bases). The CDR3 is made up of 16 amino acids. Germline V lookup: CDR1 SGHDT, CDR2 YYEEEE. Trimming left V 4 bases short and J 1 base short, with 18 bases between.

This rearrangement joins TRBV12-3 or TRBV12-4 to TRBJ2-7, with 9 bases that match TRBD2. Trimming at V came to 7 bases and at J to 5 bases, leaving 6 bases not matched to a gene. CDR3 length: 13 amino acids. The CDR3 loop is CASTTSGRDEQYF. The CDR3 nucleotides are TGTGCCAGCACGACTAGCGGTCGGGACGAGCAGTACTTC.

The chain employs TRBV15 and TRBJ1-1, with 7 bases that match TRBD1. CDR3 length: 14 residues. With V trimmed by 4 bases and J by 2 bases, 4 bases remained unmatched. Germline V lookup: CDR1 LNHNV, CDR2 YYDKDF (reference sequence). CDR3: CATSTGQTNTEAFF. CDR3 in DNA: TGTGCCACCAGCACGGGACAGACCAACACTGAAGCTTTCTTT. The complete variable domain, with remaining parts taken from reference TRBV15 and TRBJ1-1, reads DAMVIQNPRYQVTQFGKPVTLSCSQTLNHNVMYWYQQKSSQAPKLLFHYYDKDFNNEADTPDNFQSRRPNTSFCFLDIRSPGLGDTAMYLCATSTGQTNTEAFFGQGTRLTVV.

The chain joins TRBV13 to TRBJ2-2, with 11 bases identical to TRBD2. The ends lost 5 bases at V and 5 bases at J; junction bases unmatched: 4. Germline loops: CDR1 PRHDT, CDR2 FYEKMQ (reference sequence). The length of the CDR3 is 15 residues. CDR3 sequence: CASSPPSGRTGELFF. DNA of the CDR3: TGTGCCAGCAGCCCGCCTAGCGGGAGGACCGGGGAGCTGTTTTTT. Drawing the rest from reference TRBV13 and TRBJ2-2, the complete variable domain is AAGVIQSPRHLIKEKRETATLKCYPIPRHDTVYWYQQGPGQDPQFLISFYEKMQSDKGSIPDRFSAQQFSDYHSELNMSSLELGDSALYFCASSPPSGRTGELFFGEGSRLTVL.

This sequence joins TRBV7-2 and TRBJ2-3; 7 bases fit TRBD2. Unmatched junction bases numbered 14, after V lost 4 bases and J lost 4 bases. The CDR3 sequence is 17 residues long. CDR1 and CDR2 from the germline V gene are SGHTA and FQGNSA. The CDR3 DNA sequence: TGTGCCAGCAGCTCCCCACTGTTTGGCGGGAGAGCAGATACGCAGTATTTT. This encodes CASSSPLFGGRADTQYF.

The chain uses TRBV6-5 and TRBJ1-1; D call uncertain. Trimming took 6 bases from V and 6 from J, leaving 17 bases between them. Germline lookup yields CDR1 MNHEY and CDR2 SVGAGI. The length of the CDR3 is 14 residues. CDR3 DNA: TGTGCCAGCAGACCTGACACTCCCGTGCCTGAAGCTTTCTTT. Protein sequence: CASRPDTPVPEAFF.

CDR3 residues: CAWSVQAGYGYTF. CDR3 in DNA: TGTGCCTGGAGTGTTCAGGCAGGGTATGGCTACACCTTC. This sequence joins TRBV30 and TRBJ1-2, with a weak D call TRBD1 (5 bases). Trimming removed 0 bases from V and 5 bases from J, with 10 bases in between. Germline CDR1 reads GTSNPN; CDR2 reads SVGIG (reference sequence). This CDR3 has 13 residues.

CDR3 in DNA: TGCGCCAGGCGCAGGGGGTACTTC. Translation: CARRRGYF. The gene calls are TRBV10-1 and TRBJ2-4; D possibly corresponds to TRBD1 (6 bases). V was pared by 9 bases and J by 15 bases, with 9 bases between. CDR1 is WNHNN and CDR2 is SYGVQD in the germline V gene (reference sequence). CDR3 size: 8 residues.

As to this clone: At one of its ends the junction is not consistent with the germline gene, which may arise from a read error. The chain employs TRBV11-3 and TRBJ1-1; perhaps TRBD1 as D (6 bases). The CDR3 extends over 14 amino acids. Germline assignment: CDR1 SGHNT and CDR2 YENEEA. The CDR3 region has the DNA TGTGCCAGCACCACCTCCGGACAGAACCCTGAAGCTTTCTTT. Translating gives CASTTSGQNPEAFF.

This CDR3 is CASTPLAGTNTGELFF. CDR3 in DNA: TGTGCCAGCACCCCTTTAGCGGGGACGAACACCGGGGAGCTGTTTTTT. The rearrangement links TRBV2 to TRBJ2-2; 8 bases are a match to TRBD2. Germline V gene sequence: CDR1 SNHLY, CDR2 FYNNEI. This CDR3 is built from 16 residues. The junction had 7 bases not matched to a gene; V was cut back by 7 bases and J by 0 bases.

At least ten counts were recorded for this clone. The chain links TRBV6-5 to TRBJ2-1, with 11 bases lining up with TRBD2. Trimming took 7 bases from V and 4 from J; bases not matched to a gene: 6. Germline values: CDR1 MNHEY, CDR2 SVGAGI. The CDR3 has 15 residues. CDR3 amino acids: CASNTGTSGYNEQFF. CDR3 nucleotide sequence: TGTGCCAGCAATACCGGGACTAGCGGATACAATGAGCAGTTCTTC.

The CDR3 nucleotides read TGTGCCAGCAGCTCCAGGACTACCAATGAGCAGTTCTTC. Translation gives CASSSRTTNEQFF. The chain is built from TRBV7-2 and TRBJ2-1; perhaps TRBD2 as D (6 bases). The germline V gene has CDR1 SGHTA and CDR2 FQGNSA. V was clipped by 4 bases and J by 6 bases, with 10 bases between them. This CDR3 comprises 13 residues.

The chain carries TRBV5-1 and TRBJ2-3; D gene unclear. The CDR3 consists of 15 residues. Germline V lookup: CDR1 SGHRS, CDR2 YFSETQ. V lost 0 bases and J lost 2, with 10 bases in between. CDR3 loop: CASSLAQLITDTQYF. The CDR3 DNA reads TGCGCCAGCAGCTTGGCCCAGTTAATCACAGATACGCAGTATTTT.

The chain employs TRBV2 and TRBJ2-3, with a tentative D call TRBD1 (5 bases). The germline V and J ends were trimmed by 2 bases and 9 bases, with 15 bases remaining between them. The CDR3 is 14 amino acids. Germline V CDR1 and CDR2: SNHLY, FYNNEI. For the CDR3, the DNA is TGTGCCAGCAGTGAACCCCCTCGACAGAGGACGCAGTATTTT. Translation gives CASSEPPRQRTQYF.